A single sample is the source of the 27 T cell receptor beta chains below, sequenced in a study of beta chain features in type 1 diabetes. Expressed TCRB transcripts were sequenced because the entire RNA isolate underwent reverse transcription. TCRdb's copy holds only in-frame clones and misses some; the assay was immunoSEQ multiplex PCR. The sample lists some 250,000 clones; about 26% were seen once. Source material: central memory CD4+ T cells from blood. These receptors came from a man between 25 and 39 years old in good health.

The V and J genes are TRBV29-1 and TRBJ2-1; possible D gene TRBD2, 6 bases. Looked up from germline, CDR1 is SQVTM and CDR2 is ANQGSEA. Trimming removed 8 bases at V and 0 bases at J, with 11 bases between. This CDR3 contains 13 residues. The CDR3 nucleotides read TGCAGCTCGAAGACTAGCTCCTACAATGAGCAGTTCTTC. It translates to CSSKTSSYNEQFF.

The chain carries TRBV25-1 and TRBJ2-2; D ambiguous. V shed 3 bases and J shed 0 bases, with 11 bases lying between them. Germline CDR1 reads MGHDK; CDR2 reads SYGVNS. This CDR3 contains 16 residues. CDR3: CASSEVGRSNTGELFF. CDR3 nucleotides: TGTGCCAGCAGTGAGGTGGGCAGATCGAACACCGGGGAGCTGTTTTTT.

This rearrangement joins TRBV7-2 to TRBJ2-4, with 7 bases fitting TRBD1. This CDR3 is 17 amino acids long. The germline V gene encodes CDR1 SGHTA and CDR2 FQGNSA. V gave up 2 bases and J gave up 1 base; unmatched junction bases: 8. This chain's CDR3 is CASSLMKGARAKNIQYF. DNA for the CDR3: TGTGCCAGCAGCTTAATGAAGGGGGCTAGGGCCAAAAACATTCAGTACTTC. The variable domain in full, with the rest retrieved from reference TRBV7-2 and TRBJ2-4, is GAGVSQSPSNKVTEKGKDVELRCDPISGHTALYWYRQSLGQGLEFLIYFQGNSAPDKSGLPSDRFSAERTGGSVSTLTIQRTQQEDSAVYLCASSLMKGARAKNIQYFGAGTRLSVL.

In its sample, this clone was seen many times. The chain links TRBV29-1 to TRBJ2-3; TRBD2 agrees at 8 bases. Unmatched junction bases numbered 8, after V lost 7 bases and J lost 2 bases. This CDR3 comprises 14 residues. CDR1 and CDR2 from the germline V gene are SQVTM and ANQGSEA. This CDR3 reads CSAASGPSTDTQYF. The CDR3 nucleotides read TGCAGCGCCGCTAGCGGGCCGTCCACAGATACGCAGTATTTT.

As to this clone: With a much larger clone just one base away, this may be a read error. At the DNA level, this CDR3 is encoded by other sequences in the same sample as well. This chain joins TRBV29-1 and TRBJ2-7, with TRBD1 identical over 9 bases. The germline CDR1 and CDR2 sequences are SQVTM and ANQGSEA. This CDR3 is 12 amino acids long. V lost 7 bases to trimming and J lost 6 bases; unmatched junction nucleotides: 7. CDR3 DNA: TGCAGCGGTGGGGGACAGGGAGGCGAGCAGTACTTC. This encodes CSGGGQGGEQYF.

This clone was detected ten times or more. This chain connects TRBV2 to TRBJ1-2; D call uncertain. The CDR3 sequence is 11 residues long. V lost 5 bases and J 9 bases, leaving 10 bases between the germline ends. From germline, CDR1 is SNHLY and CDR2 FYNNEI. Here the CDR3 reads CASSLPVRYTF. Here the CDR3 DNA reads TGTGCCAGCAGTTTGCCCGTCCGCTACACCTTC.

This clone was found a few times. The V and J genes are TRBV5-1 and TRBJ2-1; no clear D gene. This CDR3 spans 13 amino acids. Between the trimmed V and J ends, which lost 2 bases and 8 bases, there was a span of 11 bases. The germline V gene encodes CDR1 SGHRS and CDR2 YFSETQ. The DNA for the CDR3 is TGCGCCAGCAGCTTACCTAGTCTCGATGAGCAGTTCTTC. Protein sequence: CASSLPSLDEQFF.

This clone came up a few times. This sequence joins TRBV30 and TRBJ2-6, with no clear D. The CDR3 has 15 amino acids. CDR1 is GTSNPN, CDR2 SVGIG, per germline (reference sequence). V lost 3 bases, J lost 4 bases, and 13 bases lay in between. The CDR3: CAWSRMLWGANVLTF. Written as DNA, the CDR3 is TGTGCCTGGAGCCGGATGCTGTGGGGGGCCAACGTCCTGACTTTC. Filled out from reference TRBV30 and TRBJ2-6, the complete variable domain reads SQTIHQWPATLVQPVGSPLSLECTVEGTSNPNLYWYRQAAGRGLQLLFYSVGIGQISSEVPQNLSASRPQDRQFILSSKKLLLSDSGFYLCAWSRMLWGANVLTFGAGSRLTVL.

The V call is TRBV29-1, the J call TRBJ1-2, with TRBD1 matching 8 bases. CDR1 is SQVTM and CDR2 is ANQGSEA in the germline V gene. Germline trimming cut 7 bases from V and 8 bases from J; bases unmatched to any gene: 12. The CDR3 totals 13 residues. The CDR3 DNA follows: TGCAGCGAGGTCGGACAGGGTGTGGGAGGCTACACCTTC. Amino acid sequence: CSEVGQGVGGYTF. Full variable domain (rest looked up from reference TRBV29-1 and TRBJ1-2): SAVISQKPSRDICQRGTSLTIQCQVDSQVTMMFWYRQQPGQSLTLIATANQGSEATYESGFVIDKFPISRPNLTFSTLTVSNMSPEDSSIYLCSEVGQGVGGYTFGSGTRLTVV.

Only a few counts were recorded for this clone. This sequence joins TRBV5-6 and TRBJ1-2; D may be TRBD1 (6 bases). V dropped 4 bases and J dropped 4 bases, with 20 bases sitting between them. CDR1 and CDR2 from the germline V gene are SGHDT and YYEEEE. This CDR3 spans 16 amino acids. This CDR3 is CASSGPTGWDFYGYTF. As DNA, the CDR3 is TGTGCCAGCAGCGGACCAACAGGGTGGGATTTCTATGGCTACACCTTC. Drawing the rest from reference TRBV5-6 and TRBJ1-2, the complete variable domain is DAGVTQSPTHLIKTRGQQVTLRCSPKSGHDTVSWYQQALGQGPQFIFQYYEEEERQRGNFPDRFSGHQFPNYSSELNVNALLLGDSALYLCASSGPTGWDFYGYTFGSGTRLTVV.

This rearrangement joins TRBV28 to TRBJ2-3; 10 bases agree with TRBD2. This CDR3 has 15 amino acids. CDR1 MDHEN and CDR2 SYDVKM come from the germline V gene. After removal of 2 bases from V and 5 bases from J, the junction contained 4 bases not matched to a gene. The DNA for the CDR3 is TGTGCCAGCAGTTTAAGCGGGAGGGCCCTAGATACGCAGTATTTT. Amino acids: CASSLSGRALDTQYF. Looking up the rest from reference TRBV28 and TRBJ2-3 gives the full variable domain: DVKVTQSSRYLVKRTGEKVFLECVQDMDHENMFWYRQDPGLGLRLIYFSYDVKMKEKGDIPEGYSVSREKKERFSLILESASTNQTSMYLCASSLSGRALDTQYFGPGTRLTVL.

The chain joins TRBV29-1 to TRBJ2-1, with 8 bases aligning to TRBD1. The germline gives CDR1 SQVTM, CDR2 ANQGSEA. The junction had 5 bases not matched to a gene; V was cut back by 4 bases and J by 9 bases. The CDR3 consists of 12 residues. CDR3 in amino acids: CSVGQGWTEQFF. Written as DNA, the CDR3 is TGCAGCGTTGGACAGGGGTGGACTGAGCAGTTCTTC.

The V call is TRBV7-7, the J call TRBJ2-7, with no clear D. V lost 4 bases and J lost 7, with 14 bases in between. CDR3 length equals 13 residues. Germline V gene sequence: CDR1 SSHAT, CDR2 FNYEAQ (reference sequence). DNA of the CDR3: TGTGCCAGCAGCTCTAACTTCTTTATGGAGCAGTACTTC. Protein: CASSSNFFMEQYF.

This clone was counted a single time. This sequence joins TRBV7-6 and TRBJ1-6; 9 nucleotides align to TRBD1. The CDR3 is 13 amino acids. Per the germline V gene, CDR1 is SGHVS and CDR2 is FNYEAQ. V trimming: 5 bases; J trimming: 14 bases; junction bases outside the gene matches: 7. CDR3 loop: CASSGSGTGTLHF. In DNA form, the CDR3 reads TGTGCCAGCAGCGGCAGCGGGACAGGGACCCTCCACTTT.

The rearrangement joins TRBV5-1 to TRBJ2-3, with TRBD1 matching 7 bases. Germline V gene lookup returns CDR1 SGHRS and CDR2 YFSETQ. Unmatched junction bases numbered 9, after V lost 1 base and J lost 1 base. The CDR3 sequence is 17 residues long. CDR3 DNA sequence: TGCGCCAGCAGCTTGATAGGGGGCGAAAAAGGCACAGATACGCAGTATTTT. Residues: CASSLIGGEKGTDTQYF.

The V call is TRBV5-1, the J call TRBJ2-1; weak D call: TRBD1 (6 bases). CDR3 length: 13 amino acids. Germline V gene data show CDR1 as SGHRS and CDR2 as YFSETQ. V dropped 4 bases and J dropped 10 bases, with 15 bases sitting between them. CDR3 protein: CASSRGRTVEQFF. For the CDR3, the DNA is TGCGCCAGCAGCCGAGGACGGACAGTAGAGCAGTTCTTC.

The rearrangement uses TRBV4-3 and TRBJ2-7, with D perhaps TRBD2 (5 bases). V was shortened by 0 bases and J by 5 bases, with 14 bases between the two germline ends. This CDR3 has 15 residues. The germline CDR1 and CDR2 sequences are LGHNA and YSLEER. The CDR3 bases are TGCGCCAGCAGCCAAGATTTGGGGAGATTGAACGAGCAGTACTTC. It yields the protein CASSQDLGRLNEQYF.

This sequence joins TRBV10-2 and TRBJ2-5, with D maybe TRBD1 (6 bases). Trimming removed 2 bases from V and 2 bases from J, with 9 bases in between. Germline V gives CDR1 WSHSY, CDR2 SAAADI. The CDR3 covers 14 residues. This CDR3 is CASSERGLQETQYF. As DNA, the CDR3 is TGCGCCAGCAGTGAGAGGGGGTTGCAAGAGACCCAGTACTTC.

This chain links TRBV4-1 with TRBJ1-2, with D maybe TRBD1 (5 bases). The CDR3 loop spans 17 amino acids. CDR1 MGHRA and CDR2 YSYEKL come from the germline V gene. Trimming removed 2 bases at V and 0 bases at J, with 16 bases between. The CDR3 spells CASSQPQGRTANYGYTF. The CDR3 DNA reads as TGCGCCAGCAGCCAACCTCAGGGCAGGACTGCTAACTATGGCTACACCTTC.

This clone turned up a few times. In the same sample, other DNA sequences code for this CDR3. The chain joins TRBV20-1 to TRBJ2-5, with D perhaps being TRBD1 or TRBD2 (5 bases each). This CDR3 region has 11 residues. Trimming left V 3 bases short and J 5 bases short, with 7 bases between. Looked up from germline, CDR1 is DFQATT and CDR2 is SNEGSKA (reference sequence). The DNA of the CDR3 is TGCAGTGCTAGGGGGGTGGAGACCCAGTACTTC. Its protein is CSARGVETQYF.

The chain combines TRBV28 with TRBJ2-1, with no clear D. This CDR3 comprises 11 residues. Trimming took off 3 bases at V and 12 bases at J, with 9 bases between the two ends. The germline gives CDR1 MDHEN, CDR2 SYDVKM. This chain's CDR3 is CASSFTRGQFF. In DNA, the CDR3 is TGTGCCAGCAGTTTTACTCGTGGGCAGTTCTTC.

The genes are TRBV9 and TRBJ2-1; no definite D call. Per the germline V gene, CDR1 is SGDLS and CDR2 is YYNGEE. V gave up 0 bases and J gave up 9 bases, with 7 bases separating them. This CDR3 has 12 residues. CDR3 in amino acids: CASSVGQREQFF. CDR3 DNA: TGTGCCAGCAGCGTAGGTCAGCGTGAGCAGTTCTTC.

This clone occurred many times. The DNA for the CDR3 is TGTGCCAGCAGCCAAGATCGGAGGGAGGCGCAGTATTTT. Translation gives CASSQDRREAQYF. The rearrangement joins TRBV14 to TRBJ2-3; the D gene is possibly TRBD2 (6 bases). The germline CDR1 and CDR2 sequences are SGHDN and FVKESK. The CDR3 is 13 residues long. V was shortened by 0 bases and J by 10 bases, with 11 bases between the two germline ends.

J is TRBJ2-1 and V is TRBV2, with TRBD2 identical over 8 bases. The CDR3 has 16 amino acids. Germline-derived CDR1 and CDR2 are SNHLY and FYNNEI. After removal of 7 bases from V and 7 bases from J, the junction contained 15 bases not matched to a gene. The CDR3 spells CASTVAGRYKGNEQFF. CDR3 in DNA: TGTGCCAGCACAGTAGCGGGACGTTATAAGGGGAATGAGCAGTTCTTC.

This chain links TRBV5-1 with TRBJ2-7; D is perhaps TRBD1 (7 bases). This CDR3 has 16 amino acids. The germline V gene has CDR1 SGHRS and CDR2 YFSETQ. Trimming removed 0 bases at V and 2 bases at J, with 15 bases between. The CDR3 spells CASSLDAGQTTYEQYF. CDR3 bases: TGCGCCAGCAGCTTGGATGCGGGACAGACAACCTACGAGCAGTACTTC.

The rearrangement links TRBV2 to TRBJ2-7, with TRBD2 as a possible D gene (5 bases). This CDR3 is 14 amino acids long. Trimming shortened V by 7 bases and J by 0 bases, and 13 bases separated the two germline ends. Germline CDR1 and CDR2: SNHLY and FYNNEI. The CDR3 protein is CASNARESSYEQYF. CDR3 DNA sequence: TGTGCCAGCAACGCGAGGGAGAGCTCCTACGAGCAGTACTTC. Drawing the rest from reference TRBV2 and TRBJ2-7, the complete variable domain is EPEVTQTPSHQVTQMGQEVILRCVPISNHLYFYWYRQILGQKVEFLVSFYNNEISEKSEIFDDQFSVERPDGSNFTLKIRSTKLEDSAMYFCASNARESSYEQYFGPGTRLTVT.

The rearrangement joins TRBV28 to TRBJ1-5; a weak D match, TRBD1 (5 bases). Trimming shortened V by 1 base and J by 7 bases, and 20 bases separated the two germline ends. CDR1 and CDR2 from the germline V gene are MDHEN and SYDVKM. CDR3 length: 17 residues. This CDR3 is CASSLFSQGRGRQPQHF. CDR3 nucleotides: TGTGCCAGCAGTTTATTTAGTCAGGGAAGGGGCCGACAGCCCCAGCATTTT.